This is a list of T cell receptor beta chains from one sample in a study of prognosis after radiotherapy for stage I lung cancer. Via MiXCR, TCRdb re-called the multiplex PCR reads, giving one row per CDR3 protein. The sample shows 15,000 to 20,000 distinct CDR3 sequences, 29% of them seen only once. The sample in question was PBMCs, obtained before or after stereotactic body radiation therapy (not recorded which). The receptors shown here come from a donor over 45 with non-small cell lung cancer. Each CDR3 is given with its conserved first and last residue. The D gene is left open where the match is weak. Rows may omit the clone size; those that give it use once, few, many or a size class.

D gene	V gene	clone size	J gene	CDR3 protein	CDR3 DNA
.	TRBV11-2	many	TRBJ2-1	CASSLEPPGEQFF	TGTGCCAGCAGCTTAGAACCACCCGGTGAGCAGTTCTTC
TRBD2	TRBV14	many	TRBJ2-1	CASSQTGGAIVTGTSVAYNEQFF	TGTGCCAGCAGCCAGACCGGAGGGGCGATAGTAACCGGGACTAGCGTCGCCTACAATGAGCAGTTCTTC
.	TRBV28	many	TRBJ2-1	CASSLFTTEVREQFF	TGTGCCAGTAGTTTATTTACAACAGAAGTACGTGAGCAGTTCTTC
.	TRBV6-5	.	TRBJ1-5	CASSYSNQDGQPQHF	TGTGCCAGCAGTTACTCGAACCAGGATGGTCAGCCACAGCATTTT
.	TRBV9	many	TRBJ1-2	CASSVGVQAGGYTF	TGTGCCAGCAGCGTAGGGGTACAGGCGGGAGGCTACACCTTC
.	TRBV19	many	TRBJ2-2	CASSTDTDPGELFF	TGTGCCAGTAGTACCGACACGGATCCCGGGGAGCTGTTTTTT
.	TRBV5-1	many	TRBJ1-1	CASSLVTGFIAEAFF	TGCGCCAGCAGCTTGGTAACAGGGTTTATCGCTGAAGCTTTCTTT
.	TRBV18	many	TRBJ2-5	CASSSARGQETQYF	TGTGCCAGCTCATCCGCCCGTGGACAAGAGACCCAGTACTTC
.	TRBV2	many	TRBJ1-2	CASINPLQHYGYTF	TGTGCCAGCATCAATCCGCTTCAACACTATGGCTACACCTTC
TRBD2	TRBV6-1	many	TRBJ2-7	CASTPSGRAIYEQYF	TGTGCCAGCACCCCGAGCGGGAGGGCTATCTACGAGCAGTACTTC
.	TRBV10-3	many	TRBJ2-1	CAISESIGTASYNEQFF	TGTGCCATCAGTGAGTCCATAGGGACCGCTTCCTACAATGAGCAGTTCTTC
TRBD1	TRBV4-3	many	TRBJ2-3	CASSQGWSGQGDTQYF	TGCGCCAGCAGCCAAGGGTGGTCGGGACAGGGAGATACGCAGTATTTT
.	TRBV18	many	TRBJ2-5	CASSPHTKETQYF	TGTGCCAGCTCACCCCACACAAAAGAGACCCAGTACTTC
.	TRBV6-1	medium-sized	TRBJ2-7	CASKWAHEQYF	TGTGCCAGCAAGTGGGCCCACGAGCAGTACTTC
.	TRBV7-3	.	TRBJ2-7	CASGLRGTDEHYF	TGTGCCAGCGGCTTAAGGGGTACGGACGAGCATTACTTC
.	TRBV6-2/TRBV6-3	.	TRBJ2-5	CARSALVGRETQYF	TGTGCCAGAAGCGCCTTAGTCGGGAGAGAGACCCAGTACTTC
.	TRBV12-3/TRBV12-4	many	TRBJ2-3	CASSPEGHRTDTQYF	TGTGCCAGCAGCCCAGAGGGACACAGGACAGATACGCAGTATTTT
.	TRBV2	many	TRBJ1-3	CASRPMGGGNTIYF	TGTGCCAGCCGTCCTATGGGGGGTGGAAACACCATATATTTT
.	TRBV19	many	TRBJ1-2	CASSMSINGYTF	TGTGCCAGTAGTATGTCAATTAATGGCTACACCTTC
.	TRBV13	many	TRBJ2-5	CASSMGLKSLMGQETQYF	TGTGCCAGCAGCATGGGCCTTAAATCCCTGATGGGGCAAGAGACCCAGTACTTC
TRBD2	TRBV10-3	many	TRBJ2-7	CATGTSGNPSYEQYF	TGTGCCACCGGGACTAGCGGGAATCCCTCCTACGAGCAGTACTTC
.	TRBV7-2	many	TRBJ1-1	CASSLANLNTEAFF	TGTGCCAGCAGCTTAGCGAACCTGAACACTGAAGCTTTCTTT
.	TRBV9	.	TRBJ2-2	CASPDRTGNTGELFF	TGTGCCAGCCCAGATCGGACGGGGAACACCGGGGAGCTGTTTTTT